Listed here are 19 T cell receptor beta chains from one sample, sequenced in a study of blood T cell repertoires in COVID-19. Libraries were prepared by immunoSEQ multiplex PCR; TCRdb keeps only in-frame clonotypes and omits some of them. The data contain approximately 400,000 clones, about 87% of them singletons. Sequencing was done on a sample of peripheral blood. These receptors all come from a woman aged 45 to 65 with COVID-19, enrolled during active disease.

This chain connects TRBV6-5 to TRBJ2-7, with D uncertain. Germline V gene lookup returns CDR1 MNHEY and CDR2 SVGAGI. This CDR3 comprises 14 residues. V dropped 2 bases and J dropped 7 bases, with 15 bases sitting between them. The CDR3, as DNA: TGTGCCAGCAGTTACCTCGCAAGTCCGGGTGAGCAGTACTTC. Amino acids: CASSYLASPGEQYF.

In the case of this clone: Other DNA variants within this sample encode the same CDR3. CDR3 in DNA: TGTGCCAGCGAGGGACTAGCGACAGATACGCAGTATTTT. Protein: CASEGLATDTQYF. This chain connects TRBV2 to TRBJ2-3; TRBD2 aligns across 10 bases. The germline V gene encodes CDR1 SNHLY and CDR2 FYNNEI. The junction had 2 bases not matched to a gene; V was cut back by 8 bases and J by 3 bases. The CDR3 length is 13 residues.

The rearrangement links TRBV7-6 to TRBJ2-2; possible D gene TRBD1, 5 bases. The CDR3 extends over 16 amino acids. Trimming left V 5 bases short and J 6 bases short, with 19 bases between. The germline V gene has CDR1 SGHVS and CDR2 FNYEAQ. The CDR3 nucleotides read TGTGCCAGCAGCCCACAGGTCTCCTCCCAGGCCGGGGAGCTGTTTTTT. As protein: CASSPQVSSQAGELFF.

This chain links TRBV11-2 with TRBJ1-4; 8 positions match TRBD1. With 5 bases clipped from V and 2 bases from J, the junction kept 13 bases outside the gene matches. The CDR3 is 18 amino acids. The V gene's germline CDR1 is SGHAT and CDR2 FQNNGV. CDR3 residues: CASSQAGIRGHTNEKLFF. The CDR3 DNA sequence: TGTGCCAGCAGCCAGGCCGGGATCAGGGGGCACACTAATGAAAAACTGTTTTTT.

V is TRBV12-3 or TRBV12-4 and J is TRBJ2-5; D not certain. The CDR3 totals 13 residues. Deletions cut 4 bases from V and 5 bases from J, with 11 bases between. The CDR3 sequence is CASSSGFGETQYF. The CDR3 DNA is TGTGCCAGCAGTTCAGGTTTTGGGGAGACCCAGTACTTC.

This chain uses TRBV2 with TRBJ2-7; 8 positions match TRBD1. Germline V gene lookup returns CDR1 SNHLY and CDR2 FYNNEI. The trim removed 4 bases at V and 7 bases at J, leaving 6 bases unmatched. The CDR3 contains 13 residues. DNA of the CDR3: TGTGCCAGCAGTGTTGGGACAGGTCGAGAGCAGTACTTC. Protein product: CASSVGTGREQYF.

This sequence joins TRBV6-1 and TRBJ1-1, with D perhaps TRBD1 (5 bases). The germline CDR1 and CDR2 sequences are MNHNS and SASEGT. V was shortened by 2 bases and J by 3 bases, with 13 bases between the two germline ends. The CDR3 is made up of 15 amino acids. The CDR3 nucleotides are TGTGCCAGCAGTGAACGGCAGGGTCGGTACACTGAAGCTTTCTTT. Translated: CASSERQGRYTEAFF.

This chain links TRBV30 with TRBJ2-7, with D maybe TRBD2 (7 bases). V was clipped by 2 bases and J by 2 bases, with 16 bases between them. CDR1 GTSNPN and CDR2 SVGIG come from the germline V gene (reference sequence). This CDR3 is built from 15 residues. CDR3 nucleotides: TGTGCCTGGAGTAGGGCAGCGGGGACACCCTACGAGCAGTACTTC. This gives the protein CAWSRAAGTPYEQYF.

The chain employs TRBV9 and TRBJ1-6, with 8 bases aligning to TRBD1. In germline, CDR1 is SGDLS, CDR2 YYNGEE. CDR3 length: 15 amino acids. With 2 bases clipped from V and 7 bases from J, the junction kept 5 bases outside the gene matches. For the CDR3, the DNA is TGTGCCAGCAGCGTGTTCGACAGGGGCAATTCACCCCTCCACTTT. It translates to CASSVFDRGNSPLHF.

V is TRBV18 and J is TRBJ2-7; TRBD2 is a possible D gene (6 bases). In germline, CDR1 is KGHSH, CDR2 LQKENI. The CDR3 covers 16 residues. V was clipped by 2 bases and J by 0 bases, with 14 bases between them. CDR3 sequence: CASSPWGGQSSYEQYF. CDR3 in DNA: TGTGCCAGCTCACCATGGGGAGGCCAAAGCTCCTACGAGCAGTACTTC.

V and J are TRBV9 and TRBJ2-7; 10 nucleotides line up with TRBD2. Germline V gene data show CDR1 as SGDLS and CDR2 as YYNGEE. With 0 bases clipped from V and 2 bases from J, the junction kept 5 bases outside the gene matches. The CDR3 has 16 residues. In DNA, the CDR3 is TGTGCCAGCAGCGTAGCTAGCGGGGGTCTTCCCTACGAGCAGTACTTC. Its protein product is CASSVASGGLPYEQYF.

This rearrangement joins TRBV24-1 to TRBJ2-3, with 11 bases fitting TRBD2. CDR1 is KGHDR and CDR2 is SFDVKD in the germline V gene. There are 18 residues in the CDR3. Germline trimming cut 8 bases from V and 0 bases from J; bases unmatched to any gene: 12. The CDR3 reads CATKKGLAAEPSTDTQYF. CDR3 DNA: TGTGCCACCAAAAAGGGACTAGCGGCGGAGCCCAGCACAGATACGCAGTATTTT.

The genes are TRBV2 and TRBJ1-3; D perhaps matches TRBD1 (5 bases). Trimming took off 6 bases at V and 0 bases at J, with 15 bases between the two ends. This CDR3 contains 16 residues. Germline assignment: CDR1 SNHLY and CDR2 FYNNEI. CDR3 nucleotide sequence: TGTGCCAGCAGGTACCGGGACTTCCTCTCTGGAAACACCATATATTTT. Encoded protein: CASRYRDFLSGNTIYF. The variable domain in full, with the rest retrieved from reference TRBV2 and TRBJ1-3, is EPEVTQTPSHQVTQMGQEVILRCVPISNHLYFYWYRQILGQKVEFLVSFYNNEISEKSEIFDDQFSVERPDGSNFTLKIRSTKLEDSAMYFCASRYRDFLSGNTIYFGEGSWLTVV.

V usage is TRBV11-1 and J usage is TRBJ1-2; D is unclear. This CDR3 region has 14 residues. CDR1 is SGHAT and CDR2 is FQDESV in the germline V gene (reference sequence). V lost 1 base and J 5 bases, leaving 11 bases between the germline ends. The CDR3 coding sequence is TGTGCCAGCAGCTTAGGGGCATCAATGTATGGCTACACCTTC. This encodes CASSLGASMYGYTF.

The chain links TRBV6-5 to TRBJ2-7; tentative D call: TRBD1 (6 bases). CDR3 length: 14 residues. Germline V CDR1 and CDR2: MNHEY, SVGAGI. V was shortened by 6 bases and J by 0 bases, with 12 bases between the two germline ends. This CDR3 reads CASSRRDNSYEQYF. The CDR3 coding sequence is TGTGCCAGCAGCCGCCGGGACAACTCCTACGAGCAGTACTTC.

V is TRBV29-1 and J is TRBJ2-5; TRBD1 matches 9 bases. Germline CDR1 SQVTM, CDR2 ANQGSEA. The trim removed 3 bases at V and 7 bases at J, leaving 9 bases unmatched. The CDR3 extends over 14 amino acids. CDR3 sequence: CSVETGQGIGTQYF. In nucleotides, the CDR3 is TGCAGCGTTGAGACCGGACAGGGGATAGGGACCCAGTACTTC.

This chain joins TRBV6-4 and TRBJ2-2; D may be TRBD2 (6 bases). Looked up from germline, CDR1 is MRHNA and CDR2 is SNTAGT. This CDR3 has 14 amino acids. The V end was cut by 3 bases, the J end by 5 bases, with 10 bases between. For the CDR3, the DNA is TGTGCCAGCAGTGAAACTAGCTATACCGGGGAGCTGTTTTTT. As protein: CASSETSYTGELFF.

The genes are TRBV5-6 and TRBJ2-1; 8 nucleotides line up with TRBD1. Germline V lookup: CDR1 SGHDT, CDR2 YYEEEE. The CDR3 totals 13 residues. Trimming at V came to 6 bases and at J to 8 bases, leaving 7 bases not matched to a gene. CDR3 in DNA: TGTGCCAGCACCCAAACAGGGGGGCATGAGCAGTTCTTC. Its protein is CASTQTGGHEQFF.

V usage is TRBV2 and J usage is TRBJ1-5, with a tentative D call TRBD1 (5 bases). V was pared by 6 bases and J by 6 bases, with 18 bases between. CDR3 length: 15 residues. Germline assignment: CDR1 SNHLY and CDR2 FYNNEI. For the CDR3, the DNA is TGTGCCAGCAGGCCGGGCTTAGGAGGGACTCAGCCCCAGCATTTT. Its translation is CASRPGLGGTQPQHF.